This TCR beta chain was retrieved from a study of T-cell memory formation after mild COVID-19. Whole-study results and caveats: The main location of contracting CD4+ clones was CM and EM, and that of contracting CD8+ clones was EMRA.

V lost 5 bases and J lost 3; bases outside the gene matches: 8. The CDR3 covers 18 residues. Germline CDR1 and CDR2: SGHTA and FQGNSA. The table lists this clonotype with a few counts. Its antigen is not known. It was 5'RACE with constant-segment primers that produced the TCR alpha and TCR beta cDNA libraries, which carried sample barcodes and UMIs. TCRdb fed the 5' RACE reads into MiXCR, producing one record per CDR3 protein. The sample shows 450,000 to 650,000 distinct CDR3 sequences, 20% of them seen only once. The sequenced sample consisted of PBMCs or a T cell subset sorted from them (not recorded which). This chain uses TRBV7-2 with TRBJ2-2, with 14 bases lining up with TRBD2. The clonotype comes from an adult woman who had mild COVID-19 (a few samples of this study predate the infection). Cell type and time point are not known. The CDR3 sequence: CASSTPTSGRGDTGELFF. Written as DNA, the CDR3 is TGTGCCAGCAGCACACCGACTAGCGGGAGGGGGGACACCGGGGAGCTGTTTTTT.